The entry below gives a single TCR beta chain sequence along with its context. Its cognate antigen is unknown. The PCR used 60 V beta and 13 J beta primers. Method: immunoSEQ multiplex PCR; TCRdb's copy keeps in-frame clones and lacks some. This sample yields some 70,000 clones, of which more than 75% are seen a single time; 9.2% belongs to the top ten. V was cut by 0 bases and J by 5 bases, with 19 bases left in between. Germline V gives CDR1 LGHNA, CDR2 YNFKEQ. CDR3 length: 18 amino acids. This sample stems from a study of glioma-infiltrating T cells after dendritic cell vaccination. Study background: Three intradermal dendritic cell vaccine injections were given every two weeks. Findings and caveats of the study: Few patients contributed both blood and tumor specimens.

This sequence originates from a human donor with glioblastoma. The chain is built from TRBV4-2 and TRBJ2-2; the D gene is possibly TRBD2 (5 bases). Sequenced here: blood, sampled before dendritic cell vaccination. CDR3 coding DNA: TGTGCCAGCAGCCAAGATTTAGGCCTAGCCGGCAGAACCGGGGAGCTGTTTTTT. Its protein product is CASSQDLGLAGRTGELFF.